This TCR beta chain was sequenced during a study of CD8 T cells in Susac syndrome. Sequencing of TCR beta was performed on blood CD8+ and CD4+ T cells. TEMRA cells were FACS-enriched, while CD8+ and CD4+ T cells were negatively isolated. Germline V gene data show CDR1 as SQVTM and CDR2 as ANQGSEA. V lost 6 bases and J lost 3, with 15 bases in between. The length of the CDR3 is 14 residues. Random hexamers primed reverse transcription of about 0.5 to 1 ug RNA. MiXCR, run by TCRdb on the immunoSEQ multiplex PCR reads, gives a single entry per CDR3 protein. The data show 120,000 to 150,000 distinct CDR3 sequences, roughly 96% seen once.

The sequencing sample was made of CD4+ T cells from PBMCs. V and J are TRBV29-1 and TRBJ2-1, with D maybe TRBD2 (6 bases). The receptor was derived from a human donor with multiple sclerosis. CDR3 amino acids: CSVKGTLLYNEQFF. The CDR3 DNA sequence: TGCAGCGTGAAAGGGACTTTACTCTACAATGAGCAGTTCTTC.